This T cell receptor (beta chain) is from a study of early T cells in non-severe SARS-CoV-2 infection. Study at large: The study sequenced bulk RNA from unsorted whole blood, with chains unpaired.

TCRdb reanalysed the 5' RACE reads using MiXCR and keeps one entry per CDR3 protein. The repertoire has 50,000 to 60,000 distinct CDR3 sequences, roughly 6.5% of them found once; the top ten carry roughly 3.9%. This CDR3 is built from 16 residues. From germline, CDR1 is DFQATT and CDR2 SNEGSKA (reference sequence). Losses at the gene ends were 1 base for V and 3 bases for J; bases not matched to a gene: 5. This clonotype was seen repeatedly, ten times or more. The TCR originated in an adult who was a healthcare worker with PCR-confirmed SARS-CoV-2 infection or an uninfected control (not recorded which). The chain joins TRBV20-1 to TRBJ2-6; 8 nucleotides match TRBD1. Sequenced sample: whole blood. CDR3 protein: CSARGAGGFGANVLTF. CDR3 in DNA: TGCAGTGCTAGAGGGGCAGGGGGCTTTGGGGCCAACGTCCTGACTTTC.